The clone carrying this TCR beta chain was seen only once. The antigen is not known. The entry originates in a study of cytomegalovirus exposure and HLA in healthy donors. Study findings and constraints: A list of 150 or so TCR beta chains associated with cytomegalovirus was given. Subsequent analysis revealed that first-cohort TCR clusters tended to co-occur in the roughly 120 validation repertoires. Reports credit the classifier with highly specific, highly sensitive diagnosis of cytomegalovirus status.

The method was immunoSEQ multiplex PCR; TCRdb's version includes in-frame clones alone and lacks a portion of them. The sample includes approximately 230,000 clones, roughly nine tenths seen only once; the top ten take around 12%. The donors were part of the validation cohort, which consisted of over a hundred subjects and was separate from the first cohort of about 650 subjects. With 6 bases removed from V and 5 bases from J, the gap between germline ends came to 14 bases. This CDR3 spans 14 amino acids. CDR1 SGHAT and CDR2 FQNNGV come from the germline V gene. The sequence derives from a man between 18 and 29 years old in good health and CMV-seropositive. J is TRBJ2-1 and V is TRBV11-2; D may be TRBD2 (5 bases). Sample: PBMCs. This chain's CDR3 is CASRQNTGNNEQFF. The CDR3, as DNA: TGTGCCAGCAGACAGAACACCGGGAACAATGAGCAGTTCTTC. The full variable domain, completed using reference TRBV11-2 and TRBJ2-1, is EAGVAQSPRYKIIEKRQSVAFWCNPISGHATLYWYQQILGQGPKLLIQFQNNGVVDDSQLPKDRFSAERLKGVDSTLKIQPAKLEDSAVYLCASRQNTGNNEQFFGPGTRLTVL.